The following is a TCR beta chain sequence with its context. Its antigen is undetermined. The germline gene is not matched at one end of the junction; a read error may be the cause. This record comes from a study of metastatic and nonmetastatic thyroid tumors. As for the study in general: Malignant and benign thyroid patients had repertoires compared in peripheral blood and tumor or nodule tissue.

Original data processing: The distant-metastasis classifier for papillary thyroid cancer was built from CDR3 differences across clinicopathological groups. Using MiXCR, TCRdb reanalyzed the PCR reads. Clone size and V and J calls follow TCRdb, not the original study. The table lists roughly 29,000 clones, 20% to 25% of them singletons. Study results and caveats: A significant increase in TCR beta diversity was reportedly seen in malignant thyroid tumors relative to benign nodules, in blood and tumor.

Thyroid surgery had not been preceded by any treatment in any patient. The germline CDR1 and CDR2 sequences are DFQATT and SNEGSKA (reference sequence). The CDR3 runs to 14 residues. This sequence was found in a female donor with papillary thyroid cancer or a benign thyroid nodule (not recorded which). Some clones in this sample may be carry-over from other donors' samples. The sequenced sample consisted of blood. The V call is TRBV20-1, the J call TRBJ1-5; the match to TRBD1 covers 7 bases. The chain's CDR3 is CSAGSQGNNHPQHF. Written as DNA, the CDR3 is TGCAGTGCTGGTTCACAGGGGAACAATCATCCCCAGCATTTT.